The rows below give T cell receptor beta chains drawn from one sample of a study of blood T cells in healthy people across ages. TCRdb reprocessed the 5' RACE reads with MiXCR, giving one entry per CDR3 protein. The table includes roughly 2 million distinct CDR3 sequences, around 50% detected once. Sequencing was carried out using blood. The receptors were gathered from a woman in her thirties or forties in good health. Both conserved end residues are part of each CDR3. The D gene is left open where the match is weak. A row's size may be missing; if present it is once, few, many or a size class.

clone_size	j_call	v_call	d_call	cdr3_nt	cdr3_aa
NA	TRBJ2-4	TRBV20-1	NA	TGCAGTGCTTCCGACAGATTACTATCCATAGCCAAAAACATTCAGTACTTC	CSASDRLLSIAKNIQYF
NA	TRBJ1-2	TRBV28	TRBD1	TGTGCCAGCAGGTCGAACCCCGGGACAGGGCTCTATGGCTACACCTTC	CASRSNPGTGLYGYTF
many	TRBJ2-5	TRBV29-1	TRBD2	TGCAGCGGGGGGACTAGCGCTCGCCAAGAGACCCAGTACTTC	CSGGTSARQETQYF
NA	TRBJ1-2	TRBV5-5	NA	TGTGCCAGCAGCCGAACGGGACGACAATATGGCTACACCTTC	CASSRTGRQYGYTF
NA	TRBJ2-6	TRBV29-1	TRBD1	TGCAGCGCCCAGGGGGACAGGGGGACCGGGGCCAACGTCCTGACTTTC	CSAQGDRGTGANVLTF
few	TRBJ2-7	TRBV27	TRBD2	TGTGCCAGCAGGCCCCGGGGGGCCTACGAGCAGTACTTC	CASRPRGAYEQYF
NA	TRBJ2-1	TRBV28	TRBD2	TGTGCCAGCAGTTTCGGACTAGCGAGGAATGAGCAGTTCTTC	CASSFGLARNEQFF
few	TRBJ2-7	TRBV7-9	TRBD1	TGTGCCAGCAGCGACAGATACAGGGGGCAGTCCTACGAGCAGTACTTC	CASSDRYRGQSYEQYF
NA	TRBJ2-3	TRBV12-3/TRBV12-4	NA	TGTGCCAGCACTCTACGGGACTCCGGAGGGAGGCCAGATACGCAGTATTTT	CASTLRDSGGRPDTQYF
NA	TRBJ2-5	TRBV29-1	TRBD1	TGCAGCGTTGTCGGGGACAGGGGGTATGAGGAGACCCAGTACTTC	CSVVGDRGYEETQYF
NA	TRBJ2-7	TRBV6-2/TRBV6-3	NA	TGTGCCAGCAGTAACGACATGTCCTCCGAGCAGTACTTC	CASSNDMSSEQYF
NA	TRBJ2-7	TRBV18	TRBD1	TGTGCCAGCTCACCTACGGGACAGGGTGGCTACGAGCAGTACTTC	CASSPTGQGGYEQYF
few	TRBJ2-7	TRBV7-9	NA	TGTGCCAGCAGCTTAGGTCCAGGGTGGGACGAGCAGTACTTC	CASSLGPGWDEQYF
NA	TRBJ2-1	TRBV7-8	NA	TGTGCCAGCAGCTTACGGGGCGGCTCCTACAATGAGCGGTTCTTC	CASSLRGGSYNERFF
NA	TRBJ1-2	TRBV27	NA	TGTGCCAGCAGTAGATACGACACCGGTAACTATGGCTACACCTTC	CASSRYDTGNYGYTF
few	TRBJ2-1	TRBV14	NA	TGTGCCAGCAGCCAAGATATGGGTCTAGCAGGCGAGCAGTTCTTC	CASSQDMGLAGEQFF
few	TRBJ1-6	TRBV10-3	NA	TGTGCCATCAGTGAGGGCCCAGCGCGTTCACCCCTCCACTTT	CAISEGPARSPLHF
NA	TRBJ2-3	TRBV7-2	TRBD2	TGTGCCAGCAGCATAATCGCCAGCGGGGGACGCACAGATACGCAGTATTTT	CASSIIASGGRTDTQYF
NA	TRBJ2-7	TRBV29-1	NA	TGCAGCGTCCGGGACGGCAACTACGAGCAGTACTTC	CSVRDGNYEQYF
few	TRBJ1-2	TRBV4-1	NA	TGCGCCAGCAGCCAAGTGGACAGTAACAACTATGGCTACACCTTC	CASSQVDSNNYGYTF
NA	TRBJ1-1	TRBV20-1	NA	TGCAGTGCTAGAACGGTCGGCAGCAACACTGAAGCTTTCTTT	CSARTVGSNTEAFF
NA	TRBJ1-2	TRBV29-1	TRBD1	TGCAGCGCCGCGGGACAGGGGTCTGGCTACACCTTC	CSAAGQGSGYTF
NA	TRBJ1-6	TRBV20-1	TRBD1	TGCAGTGCGGAGGGACAGGGGGATGATAATTCACCCATCCACTTT	CSAEGQGDDNSPIHF
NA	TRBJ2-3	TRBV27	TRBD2	TGTGCCAGCAGTGCAGCCGGGACTAGCGGGGGGGCACATACGCAGTATTTT	CASSAAGTSGGAHTQYF
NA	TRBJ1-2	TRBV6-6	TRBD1	TGTGCCAGCAGTCACGGCGGACAGGACTATGGCTACACCTTC	CASSHGGQDYGYTF
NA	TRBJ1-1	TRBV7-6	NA	TGTGCCAGCAGCCCTCTTACGCCGCGCACTGAATCTTTCTTT	CASSPLTPRTESFF
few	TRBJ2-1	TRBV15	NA	TGTGCCACCAGCAGAGATAGGCTTTTATACAATGAGCAGTTCTTC	CATSRDRLLYNEQFF
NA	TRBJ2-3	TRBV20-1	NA	TGCAGTGCTAGAGGTTGGGGGACGGGGGCCCCTCGCACAGATACGCAGTATTTT	CSARGWGTGAPRTDTQYF
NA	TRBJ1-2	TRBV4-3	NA	TGCGCCAGCAGCCAAGATAGGCAGGGCCGCGGCTACGCCTTC	CASSQDRQGRGYAF
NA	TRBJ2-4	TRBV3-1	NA	TGTGCCAGCAGCCAAGATAGAGGACAGAGGGGATATTGGCGTGACATTCAGTACTTC	CASSQDRGQRGYWRDIQYF
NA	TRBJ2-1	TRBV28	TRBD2	TGTGCCAGCAGTGGAGGAGCGGGACTAGCGGGGGGATTTGAGCAGTTCTTC	CASSGGAGLAGGFEQFF
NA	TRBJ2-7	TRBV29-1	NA	TGCAGCGTTGAATACAGGGACTCCTACAATGAGCAGTACTTC	CSVEYRDSYNEQYF
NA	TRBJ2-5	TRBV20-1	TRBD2	TGCAGTGCTCGGACTAGCGGGGGGGCGGAGACCCAGTACTTC	CSARTSGGAETQYF
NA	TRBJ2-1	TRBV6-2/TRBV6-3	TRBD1	TGTGCCAGCAGCCGTACAGGGGGCCGAGGTGACAATGAGCAGTTCTTC	CASSRTGGRGDNEQFF
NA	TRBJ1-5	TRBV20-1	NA	TGCAGTGCTAGAGATCGACGTTACAATCAGCCCCAGCATTTT	CSARDRRYNQPQHF
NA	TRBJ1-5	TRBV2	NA	TGTGCCAGCAGTGAAGTGGACAGAGGCAATCAGCCCCAGCATTTT	CASSEVDRGNQPQHF
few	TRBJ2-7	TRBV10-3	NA	TGTGCCAGCCCCCGACGGGTTACTAAAAGCTCCTACGAGCAGTACTTC	CASPRRVTKSSYEQYF
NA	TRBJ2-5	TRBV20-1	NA	TGCAGTGCTAGTATTCAGACCCAGTACTTC	CSASIQTQYF
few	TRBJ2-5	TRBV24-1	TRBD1	TGTGCCACCAGTGATTCCGGGACAGGGGCCGAGACCCAGTACTTC	CATSDSGTGAETQYF
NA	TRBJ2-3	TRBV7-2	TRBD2	TGTGCCAGCGGCGGGGGGCAGGGAGATACGCAGTATTTT	CASGGGQGDTQYF
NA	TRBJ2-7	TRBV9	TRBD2	TGTGCCAGCAACGAGGGCCTAGCGGAAGACACTGGGCAGTACTTC	CASNEGLAEDTGQYF
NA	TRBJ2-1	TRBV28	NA	TGTGCCAGCAGCAAACGCGGGGGCAGTGAGCAGTTCTTC	CASSKRGGSEQFF
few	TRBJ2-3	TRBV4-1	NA	TGCGCCAGCAGCCCCCTGCCGGGACCCGGCGAGAATACGCAGTATTTT	CASSPLPGPGENTQYF
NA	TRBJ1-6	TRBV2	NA	TGTGCCAGCAGTGAAGCGAGGGGTGGGGATTCACCCCTCCACTTT	CASSEARGGDSPLHF
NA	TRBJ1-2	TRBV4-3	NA	TGCGCCAGCAGCCAAGATAGAGGGACTCACTATGGCTACACCTTC	CASSQDRGTHYGYTF
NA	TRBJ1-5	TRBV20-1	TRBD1	TGCAGTGCCCGGACAGGGGGCTTTCAGCCCCAGCATTTT	CSARTGGFQPQHF
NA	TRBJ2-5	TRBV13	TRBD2	TGTGCCAGCAGCTATGCCGAGGAGCGGGGTAGCGAGACCCAGTACTTC	CASSYAEERGSETQYF
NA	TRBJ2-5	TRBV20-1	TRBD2	TGCAGTGCTCTAACGCGGGGGGAACGCGAGACCCAGTACTTC	CSALTRGERETQYF
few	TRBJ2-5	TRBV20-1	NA	TGCAGTGCCTCCGGGAGCCGGGGCGTTGAGACCCAGTACTTC	CSASGSRGVETQYF
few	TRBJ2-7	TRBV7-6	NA	TGTGCCAGCAGCTTGGAGGGTCCTAGCTCCTACGAGCAGTACTTC	CASSLEGPSSYEQYF
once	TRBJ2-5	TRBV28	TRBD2	TGTGCCAGCCTTGGGGGGGGGATAAATAAAGAGACCCAGTACTTC	CASLGGGINKETQYF